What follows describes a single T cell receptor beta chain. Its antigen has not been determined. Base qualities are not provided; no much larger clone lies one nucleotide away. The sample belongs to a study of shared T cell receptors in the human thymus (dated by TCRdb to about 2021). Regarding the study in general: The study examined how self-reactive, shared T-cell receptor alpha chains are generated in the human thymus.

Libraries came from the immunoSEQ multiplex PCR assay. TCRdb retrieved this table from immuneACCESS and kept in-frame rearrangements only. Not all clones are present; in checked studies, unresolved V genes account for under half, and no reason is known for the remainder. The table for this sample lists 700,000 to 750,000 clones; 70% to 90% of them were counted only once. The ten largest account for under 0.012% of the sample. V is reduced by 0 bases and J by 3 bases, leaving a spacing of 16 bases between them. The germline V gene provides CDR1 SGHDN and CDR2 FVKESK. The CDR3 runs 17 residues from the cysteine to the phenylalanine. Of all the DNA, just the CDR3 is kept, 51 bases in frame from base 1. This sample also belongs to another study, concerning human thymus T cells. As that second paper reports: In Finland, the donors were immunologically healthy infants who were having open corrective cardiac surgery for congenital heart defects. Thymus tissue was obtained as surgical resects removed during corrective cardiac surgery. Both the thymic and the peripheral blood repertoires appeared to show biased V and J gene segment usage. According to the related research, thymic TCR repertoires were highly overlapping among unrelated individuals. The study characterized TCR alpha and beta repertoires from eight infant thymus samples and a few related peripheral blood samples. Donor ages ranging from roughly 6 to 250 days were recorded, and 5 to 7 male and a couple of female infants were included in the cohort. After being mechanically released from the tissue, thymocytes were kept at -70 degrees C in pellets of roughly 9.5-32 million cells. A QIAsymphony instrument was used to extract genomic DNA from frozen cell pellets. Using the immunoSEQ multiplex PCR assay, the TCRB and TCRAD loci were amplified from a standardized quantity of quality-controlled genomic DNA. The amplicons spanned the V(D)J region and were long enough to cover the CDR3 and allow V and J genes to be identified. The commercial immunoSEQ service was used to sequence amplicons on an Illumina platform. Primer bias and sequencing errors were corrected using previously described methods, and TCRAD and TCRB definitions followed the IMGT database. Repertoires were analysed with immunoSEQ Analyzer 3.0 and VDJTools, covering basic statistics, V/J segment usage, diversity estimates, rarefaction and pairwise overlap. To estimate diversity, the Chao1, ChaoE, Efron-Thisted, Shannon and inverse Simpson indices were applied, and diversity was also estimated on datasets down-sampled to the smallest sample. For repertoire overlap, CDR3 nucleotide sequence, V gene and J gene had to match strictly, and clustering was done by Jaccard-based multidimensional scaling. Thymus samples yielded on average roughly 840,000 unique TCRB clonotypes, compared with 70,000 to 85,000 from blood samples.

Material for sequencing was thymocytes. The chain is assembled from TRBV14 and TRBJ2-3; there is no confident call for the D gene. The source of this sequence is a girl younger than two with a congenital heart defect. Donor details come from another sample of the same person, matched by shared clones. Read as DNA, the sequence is TGTGCCAGCAGCCAAGATCTCCCTTTATTCCGGACAGATACGCAGTATTTT. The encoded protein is CASSQDLPLFRTDTQYF.